The subject of this entry is one TCR beta chain. V dropped 3 bases and J dropped 4; count of bases not matched to a gene: 5. Per the germline V gene, CDR1 is SGDLS and CDR2 is YYNGEE. The CDR3 runs to 15 residues. Libraries were prepared by immunoSEQ multiplex PCR; TCRdb keeps only in-frame clonotypes and omits some of them. This sample has 150,000 to 200,000 clones, with approximately 90% found just once. This entry is derived from a study of blood T cell repertoires in COVID-19. The chain uses TRBV9 and TRBJ1-3; TRBD1 agrees at 9 bases. The sample consisted of peripheral blood. This receptor was taken from a young man with COVID-19, enrolled during active disease. The CDR3 loop is CASSEGTGTGNTIYF. The CDR3 DNA reads TGTGCCAGCAGCGAGGGGACAGGGACCGGAAACACCATATATTTT.